This TCR beta chain was found in a study of T cells in pancreatic ductal adenocarcinoma. Surgery without prior neoadjuvant therapy was the treatment of the selected pancreatic ductal adenocarcinoma patients. The method was immunoSEQ multiplex PCR; TCRdb's version includes in-frame clones alone and lacks a portion of them. The repertoire holds roughly 100,000 clones, with 90% to 95% as singletons. V trimming: 3 bases; J trimming: 5 bases; junction bases outside the gene matches: 6. Germline CDR1 and CDR2: SGHRS and YFSETQ. There are 15 residues in the CDR3. The sample was PBMCs. The chain is built from TRBV5-1 and TRBJ2-1; 9 bases align to TRBD2. This TCR came from a human donor with pancreatic ductal adenocarcinoma. The CDR3 sequence is CASSWRPSGNNEQFF. CDR3 sequence (DNA): TGCGCCAGCAGCTGGCGGCCTAGCGGGAACAATGAGCAGTTCTTC.